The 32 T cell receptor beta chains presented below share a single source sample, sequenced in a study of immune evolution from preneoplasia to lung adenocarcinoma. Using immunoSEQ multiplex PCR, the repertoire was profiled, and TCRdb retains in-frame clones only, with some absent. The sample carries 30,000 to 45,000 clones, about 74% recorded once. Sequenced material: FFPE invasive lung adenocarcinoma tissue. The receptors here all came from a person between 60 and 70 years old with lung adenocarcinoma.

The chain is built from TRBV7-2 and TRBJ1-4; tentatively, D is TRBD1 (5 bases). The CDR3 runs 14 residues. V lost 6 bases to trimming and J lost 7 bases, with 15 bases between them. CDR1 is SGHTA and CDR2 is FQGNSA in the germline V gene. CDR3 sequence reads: CASSYAYGAEKLFF. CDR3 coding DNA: TGTGCCAGCAGTTACGCCTACGGGGCTGAAAAACTGTTTTTT.

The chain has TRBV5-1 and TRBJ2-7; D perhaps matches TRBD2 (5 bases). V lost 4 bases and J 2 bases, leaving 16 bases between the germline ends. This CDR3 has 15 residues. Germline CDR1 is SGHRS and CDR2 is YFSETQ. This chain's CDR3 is CASSPPPKGAYEQYF. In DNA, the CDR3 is TGCGCCAGCAGCCCCCCCCCAAAGGGAGCCTACGAGCAGTACTTC.

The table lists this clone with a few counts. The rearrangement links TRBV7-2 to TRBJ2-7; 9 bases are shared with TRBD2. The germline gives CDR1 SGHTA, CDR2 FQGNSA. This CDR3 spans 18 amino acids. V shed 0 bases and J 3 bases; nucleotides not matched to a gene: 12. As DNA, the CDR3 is TGTGCCAGCAGCTTAGCTCCAGCGGGAGGATTATTGGGCTACGAGCAGTACTTC. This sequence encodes CASSLAPAGGLLGYEQYF.

CDR3 region: CASSLRANTEAFF. DNA of the CDR3: TGTGCCAGCAGCTTAAGGGCGAACACTGAAGCTTTCTTT. The chain recombines TRBV7-9 with TRBJ1-1; no clear D gene. The germline CDR1 and CDR2 sequences are SEHNR and FQNEAQ (reference sequence). Trimming stripped 2 bases from V and 1 base from J, with 5 bases between. This CDR3 contains 13 residues.

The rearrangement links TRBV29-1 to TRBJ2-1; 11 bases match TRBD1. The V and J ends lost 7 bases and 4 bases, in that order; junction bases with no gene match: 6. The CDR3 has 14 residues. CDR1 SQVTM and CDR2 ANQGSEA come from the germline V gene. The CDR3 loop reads CSGRTGGSYNEQFF. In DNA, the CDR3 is TGCAGCGGTCGGACAGGGGGCTCATACAATGAGCAGTTCTTC.

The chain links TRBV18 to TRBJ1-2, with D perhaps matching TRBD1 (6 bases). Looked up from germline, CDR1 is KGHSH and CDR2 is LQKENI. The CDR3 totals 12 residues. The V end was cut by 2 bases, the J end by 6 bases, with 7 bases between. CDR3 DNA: TGTGCCAGCTCACCATCAGGGGATGGCTACACCTTC. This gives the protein CASSPSGDGYTF. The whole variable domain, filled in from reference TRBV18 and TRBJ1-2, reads NAGVMQNPRHLVRRRGQEARLRCSPMKGHSHVYWYRQLPEEGLKFMVYLQKENIIDESGMPKERFSAEFPKEGPSILRIQQVVRGDSAAYFCASSPSGDGYTFGSGTRLTVV.

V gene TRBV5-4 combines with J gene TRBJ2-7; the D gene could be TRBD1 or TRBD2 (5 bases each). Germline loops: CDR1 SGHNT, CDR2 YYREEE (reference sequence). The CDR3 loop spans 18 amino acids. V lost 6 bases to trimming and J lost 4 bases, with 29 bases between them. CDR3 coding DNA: TGTGCCAGCACCCACCCAATAAACCGGGACCGCCCGGGTTACGAGCAGTACTTC. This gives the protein CASTHPINRDRPGYEQYF.

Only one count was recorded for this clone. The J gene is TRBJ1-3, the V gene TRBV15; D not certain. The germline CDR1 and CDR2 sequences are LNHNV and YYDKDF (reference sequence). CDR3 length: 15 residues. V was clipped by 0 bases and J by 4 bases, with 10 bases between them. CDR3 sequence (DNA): TGTGCCACCAGCAGAGATCCTCGGGCAGGAAACACCATATATTTT. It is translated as CATSRDPRAGNTIYF. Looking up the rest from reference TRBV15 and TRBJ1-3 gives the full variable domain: DAMVIQNPRYQVTQFGKPVTLSCSQTLNHNVMYWYQQKSSQAPKLLFHYYDKDFNNEADTPDNFQSRRPNTSFCFLDIRSPGLGDTAMYLCATSRDPRAGNTIYFGEGSWLTVV.

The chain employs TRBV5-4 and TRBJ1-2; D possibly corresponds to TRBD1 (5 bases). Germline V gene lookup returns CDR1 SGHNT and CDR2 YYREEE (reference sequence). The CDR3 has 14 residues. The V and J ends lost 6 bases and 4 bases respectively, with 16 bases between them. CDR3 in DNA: TGTGCCAGCAACACTGGGGCAAGTGGCTATGGCTACACCTTC. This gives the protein CASNTGASGYGYTF.

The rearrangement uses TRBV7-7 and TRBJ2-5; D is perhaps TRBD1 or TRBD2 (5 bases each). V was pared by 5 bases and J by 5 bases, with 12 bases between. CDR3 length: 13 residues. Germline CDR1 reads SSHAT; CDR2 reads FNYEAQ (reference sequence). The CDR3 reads CASSTGTAETQYF. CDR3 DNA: TGTGCCAGCAGCACCGGGACGGCGGAGACCCAGTACTTC.

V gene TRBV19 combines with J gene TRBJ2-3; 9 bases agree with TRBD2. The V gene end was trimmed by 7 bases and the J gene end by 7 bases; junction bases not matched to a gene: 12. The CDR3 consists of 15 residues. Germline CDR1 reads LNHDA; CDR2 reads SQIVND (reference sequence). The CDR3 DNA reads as TGTGCCAGTATGGTGGCGGGAGGGTCGGGTAATACGCAGTATTTT. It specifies CASMVAGGSGNTQYF.

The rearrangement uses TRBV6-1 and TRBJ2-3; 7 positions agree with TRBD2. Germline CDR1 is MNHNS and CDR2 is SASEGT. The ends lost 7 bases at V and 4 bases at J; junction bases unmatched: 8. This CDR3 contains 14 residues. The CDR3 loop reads CASKEGGPSDTQYF. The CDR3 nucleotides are TGTGCCAGCAAGGAGGGAGGGCCATCAGATACGCAGTATTTT.

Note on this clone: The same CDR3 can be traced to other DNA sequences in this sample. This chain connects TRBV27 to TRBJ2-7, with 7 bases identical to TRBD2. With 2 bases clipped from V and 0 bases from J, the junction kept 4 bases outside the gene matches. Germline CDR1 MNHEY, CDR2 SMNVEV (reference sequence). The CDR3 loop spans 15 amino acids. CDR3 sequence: CASSLSGRASYEQYF. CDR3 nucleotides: TGTGCCAGCAGTTTAAGTGGGAGGGCCTCCTACGAGCAGTACTTC.

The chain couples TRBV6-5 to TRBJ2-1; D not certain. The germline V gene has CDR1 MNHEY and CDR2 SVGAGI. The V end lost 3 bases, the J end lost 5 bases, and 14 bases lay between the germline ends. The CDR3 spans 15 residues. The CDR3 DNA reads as TGTGCCAGCAGTTATTTGGGGAAGATACACAATGAGCAGTTCTTC. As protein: CASSYLGKIHNEQFF.

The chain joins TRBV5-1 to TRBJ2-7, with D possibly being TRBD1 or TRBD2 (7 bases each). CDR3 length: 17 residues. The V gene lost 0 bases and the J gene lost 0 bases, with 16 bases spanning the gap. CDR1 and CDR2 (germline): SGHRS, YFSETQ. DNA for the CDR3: TGCGCCAGCAGCTTGGGGCGGGGGACAGATAGCTCCTACGAGCAGTACTTC. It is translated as CASSLGRGTDSSYEQYF.

The DNA of the CDR3 is TGTGCCAGTAAAGGTACTAGCGGTTATTACAATGAGCAGTTCTTC. This sequence encodes CASKGTSGYYNEQFF. The rearrangement joins TRBV19 to TRBJ2-1; 8 positions agree with TRBD2. The CDR3 is 15 amino acids. The germline gives CDR1 LNHDA, CDR2 SQIVND (reference sequence). V lost 7 bases to trimming and J lost 4 bases; unmatched junction nucleotides: 9. The variable domain in full, with the rest retrieved from reference TRBV19 and TRBJ2-1, is DGGITQSPKYLFRKEGQNVTLSCEQNLNHDAMYWYRQDPGQGLRLIYYSQIVNDFQKGDIAEGYSVSREKKESFPLTVTSAQKNPTAFYLCASKGTSGYYNEQFFGPGTRLTVL.

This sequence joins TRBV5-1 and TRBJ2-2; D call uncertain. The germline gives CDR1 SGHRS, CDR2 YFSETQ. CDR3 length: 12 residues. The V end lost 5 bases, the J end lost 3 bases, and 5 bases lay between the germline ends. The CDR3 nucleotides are TGCGCCAGCAGGTTTGACACCGGGGAGCTGTTTTTT. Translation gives CASRFDTGELFF.

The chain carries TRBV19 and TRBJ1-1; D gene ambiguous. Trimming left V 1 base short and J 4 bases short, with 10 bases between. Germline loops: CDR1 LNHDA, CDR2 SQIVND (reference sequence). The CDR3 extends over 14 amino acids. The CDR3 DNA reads TGTGCCAGTAGTATAGGGGCTTTGGGCACTGAAGCTTTCTTT. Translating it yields CASSIGALGTEAFF. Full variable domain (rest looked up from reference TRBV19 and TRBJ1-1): DGGITQSPKYLFRKEGQNVTLSCEQNLNHDAMYWYRQDPGQGLRLIYYSQIVNDFQKGDIAEGYSVSREKKESFPLTVTSAQKNPTAFYLCASSIGALGTEAFFGQGTRLTVV.

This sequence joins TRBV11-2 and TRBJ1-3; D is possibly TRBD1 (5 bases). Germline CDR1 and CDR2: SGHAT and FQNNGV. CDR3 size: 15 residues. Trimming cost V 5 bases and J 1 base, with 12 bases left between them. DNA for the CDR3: TGTGCCAGCAGCACTTACAGGATTTCTGGAAACACCATATATTTT. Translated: CASSTYRISGNTIYF.

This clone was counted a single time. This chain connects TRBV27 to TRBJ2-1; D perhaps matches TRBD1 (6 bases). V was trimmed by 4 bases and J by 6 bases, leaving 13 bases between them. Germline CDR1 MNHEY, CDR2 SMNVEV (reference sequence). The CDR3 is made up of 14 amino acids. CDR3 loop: CASSSKTGFNEQFF. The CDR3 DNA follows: TGTGCCAGCAGTTCCAAGACAGGTTTCAATGAGCAGTTCTTC.

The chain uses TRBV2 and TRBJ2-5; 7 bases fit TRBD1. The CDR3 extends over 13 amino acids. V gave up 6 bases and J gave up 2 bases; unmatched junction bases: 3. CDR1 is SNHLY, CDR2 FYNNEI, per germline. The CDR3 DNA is TGTGCCAGCAGCGGGGACAGTCAAGAGACCCAGTACTTC. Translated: CASSGDSQETQYF.

The CDR3 DNA sequence: TGTGCCAGCACTACCTCAGTGGGGGGGCATCTATACGAGCAGTACTTC. Protein sequence: CASTTSVGGHLYEQYF. The V gene is TRBV6-6, the J gene TRBJ2-7; D possibly corresponds to TRBD2 (7 bases). This CDR3 region has 16 residues. With 7 bases removed from V and 4 bases from J, the gap between germline ends came to 23 bases. CDR1 and CDR2 from the germline V gene are MNHNY and SVGAGI (reference sequence).

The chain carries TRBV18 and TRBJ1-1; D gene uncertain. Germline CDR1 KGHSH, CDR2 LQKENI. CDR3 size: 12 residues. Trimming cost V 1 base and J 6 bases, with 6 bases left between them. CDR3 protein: CASSPRLAEAFF. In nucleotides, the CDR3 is TGTGCCAGCTCACCACGGTTGGCTGAAGCTTTCTTT.

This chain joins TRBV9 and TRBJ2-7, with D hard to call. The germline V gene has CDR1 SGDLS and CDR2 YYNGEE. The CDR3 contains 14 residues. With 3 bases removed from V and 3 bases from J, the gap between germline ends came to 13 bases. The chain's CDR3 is CASSARPSGYEQYF. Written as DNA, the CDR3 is TGTGCCAGCAGCGCCCGCCCGTCCGGCTACGAGCAGTACTTC.

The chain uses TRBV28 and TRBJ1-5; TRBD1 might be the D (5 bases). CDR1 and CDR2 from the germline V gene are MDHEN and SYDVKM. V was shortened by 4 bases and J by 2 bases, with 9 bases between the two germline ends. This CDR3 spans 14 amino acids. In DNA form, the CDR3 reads TGTGCCAGCAGTTCCGTGGGGGGCAATCAGCCCCAGCATTTT. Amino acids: CASSSVGGNQPQHF.

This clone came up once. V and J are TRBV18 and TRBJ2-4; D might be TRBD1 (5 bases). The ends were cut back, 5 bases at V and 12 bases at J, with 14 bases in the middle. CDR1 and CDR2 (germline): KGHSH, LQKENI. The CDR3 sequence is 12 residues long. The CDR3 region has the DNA TGTGCCAGCTCATCGGACACGCAATATCAGTACTTC. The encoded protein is CASSSDTQYQYF. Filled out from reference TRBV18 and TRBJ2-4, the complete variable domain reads NAGVMQNPRHLVRRRGQEARLRCSPMKGHSHVYWYRQLPEEGLKFMVYLQKENIIDESGMPKERFSAEFPKEGPSILRIQQVVRGDSAAYFCASSSDTQYQYFGAGTRLSVL.

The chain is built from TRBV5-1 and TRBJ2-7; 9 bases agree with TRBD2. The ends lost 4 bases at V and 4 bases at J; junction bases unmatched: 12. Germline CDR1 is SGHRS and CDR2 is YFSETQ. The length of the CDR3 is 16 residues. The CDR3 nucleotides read TGCGCCAGCAGCCTAATCTTAGCGGGAGCACAATACGAGCAGTACTTC. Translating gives CASSLILAGAQYEQYF.

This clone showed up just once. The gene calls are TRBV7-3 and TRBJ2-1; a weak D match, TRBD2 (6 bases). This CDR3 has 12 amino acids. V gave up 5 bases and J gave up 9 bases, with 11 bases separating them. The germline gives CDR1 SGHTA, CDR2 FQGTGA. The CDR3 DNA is TGTGCCAGCAGCACCCTGCGGGGTGAGCAGTTCTTC. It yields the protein CASSTLRGEQFF. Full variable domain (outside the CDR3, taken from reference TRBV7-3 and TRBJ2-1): GAGVSQTPSNKVTEKGKYVELRCDPISGHTALYWYRQSLGQGPEFLIYFQGTGAADDSGLPNDRFFAVRPEGSVSTLKIQRTERGDSAVYLCASSTLRGEQFFGPGTRLTVL.

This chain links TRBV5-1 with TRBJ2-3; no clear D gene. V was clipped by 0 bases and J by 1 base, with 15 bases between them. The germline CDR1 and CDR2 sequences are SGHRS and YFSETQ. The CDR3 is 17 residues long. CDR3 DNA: TGCGCCAGCAGCTTGGGACTCTCCGAGCGCGGCACAGATACGCAGTATTTT. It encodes CASSLGLSERGTDTQYF.

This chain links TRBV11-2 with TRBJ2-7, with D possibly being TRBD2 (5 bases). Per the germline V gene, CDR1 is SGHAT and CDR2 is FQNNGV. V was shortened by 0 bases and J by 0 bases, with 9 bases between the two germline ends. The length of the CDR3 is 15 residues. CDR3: CASSLEGGSSYEQYF. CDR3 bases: TGTGCCAGCAGCTTAGAGGGTGGGAGCTCCTACGAGCAGTACTTC.

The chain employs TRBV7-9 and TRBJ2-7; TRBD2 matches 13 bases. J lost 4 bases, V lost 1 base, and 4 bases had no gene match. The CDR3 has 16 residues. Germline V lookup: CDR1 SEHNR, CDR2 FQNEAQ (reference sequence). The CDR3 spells CASSLGTSGSLYEQYF. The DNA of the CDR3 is TGTGCCAGCAGCTTAGGGACTAGCGGGAGTCTGTACGAGCAGTACTTC. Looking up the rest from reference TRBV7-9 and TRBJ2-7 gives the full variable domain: DTGVSQNPRHKITKRGQNVTFRCDPISEHNRLYWYRQTLGQGPEFLTYFQNEAQLEKSRLLSDRFSAERPKGSFSTLEIQRTEQGDSAMYLCASSLGTSGSLYEQYFGPGTRLTVT.

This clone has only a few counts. DNA of the CDR3: TGTGCCAGCTCACCAGCGAGCTTAGGGGCCTCCTACGAGCAGTACTTC. This translates into CASSPASLGASYEQYF. The chain carries TRBV18 and TRBJ2-7; TRBD1 is a possible D gene (5 bases). This CDR3 is built from 16 residues. Trimming left V 2 bases short and J 0 bases short, with 14 bases between. The germline gives CDR1 KGHSH, CDR2 LQKENI.